This T cell receptor (beta chain) was identified during a study of T-cell memory formation after mild COVID-19. From the 5' RACE reads, TCRdb called clonotypes with MiXCR, one entry per CDR3 protein. The table lists tens of thousands of distinct CDR3 sequences, 10% to 15% of them singletons, with about 29% in the top ten. The CDR3 runs 15 residues. Germline V gene data show CDR1 as SGHVS and CDR2 as FQNEAQ. The germline V and J ends were trimmed by 1 base and 4 bases, with 13 bases remaining between them. The receptor was isolated from an adult woman who had mild COVID-19 (a few samples of this study predate the infection). Cell type and time point are not known. The material sequenced was PBMCs or a T cell subset sorted from them (not recorded which). This rearrangement joins TRBV7-8 to TRBJ1-2, with unresolved D. The CDR3 here is CASSLGSTATYGYTF. The CDR3 DNA reads TGTGCCAGCAGCTTAGGCTCAACAGCAACCTATGGCTACACCTTC.